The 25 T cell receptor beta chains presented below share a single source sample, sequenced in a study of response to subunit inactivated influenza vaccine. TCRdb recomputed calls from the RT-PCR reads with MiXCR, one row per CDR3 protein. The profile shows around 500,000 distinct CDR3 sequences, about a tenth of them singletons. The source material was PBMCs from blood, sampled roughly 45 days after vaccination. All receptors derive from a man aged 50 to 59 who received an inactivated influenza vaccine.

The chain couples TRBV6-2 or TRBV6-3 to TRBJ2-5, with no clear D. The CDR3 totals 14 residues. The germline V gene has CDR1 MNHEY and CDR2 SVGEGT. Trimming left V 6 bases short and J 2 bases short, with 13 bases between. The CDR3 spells CASSSIRIQETQYF. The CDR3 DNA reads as TGTGCCAGCAGCTCCATACGTATACAAGAGACCCAGTACTTC.

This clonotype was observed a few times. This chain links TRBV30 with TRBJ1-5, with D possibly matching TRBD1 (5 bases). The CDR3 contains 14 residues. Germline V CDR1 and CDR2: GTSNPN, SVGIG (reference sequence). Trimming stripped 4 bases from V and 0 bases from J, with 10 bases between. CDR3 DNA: TGTGCCTGGACTGGGACCGGTAGCAATCAGCCCCAGCATTTT. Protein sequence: CAWTGTGSNQPQHF.

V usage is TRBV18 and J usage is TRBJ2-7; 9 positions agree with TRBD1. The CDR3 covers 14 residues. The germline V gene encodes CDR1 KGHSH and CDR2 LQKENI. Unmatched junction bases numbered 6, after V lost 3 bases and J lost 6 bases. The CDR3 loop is CASSPRDRAPEQYF. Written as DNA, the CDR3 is TGTGCCAGCTCACCCCGGGACAGGGCCCCCGAGCAGTACTTC.

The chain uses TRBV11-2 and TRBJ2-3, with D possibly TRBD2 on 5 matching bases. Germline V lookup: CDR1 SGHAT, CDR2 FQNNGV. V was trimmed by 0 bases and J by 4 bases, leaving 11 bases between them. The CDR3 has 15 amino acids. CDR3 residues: CASSLDLGVSDTQYF. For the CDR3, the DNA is TGTGCCAGCAGCTTAGACCTGGGAGTTTCAGATACGCAGTATTTT.

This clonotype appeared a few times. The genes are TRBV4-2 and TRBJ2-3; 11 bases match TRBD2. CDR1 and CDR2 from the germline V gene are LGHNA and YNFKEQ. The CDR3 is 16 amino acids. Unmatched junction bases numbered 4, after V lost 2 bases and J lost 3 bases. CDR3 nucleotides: TGTGCCAGCAGCCAACTAGCGGGGGGACATACAGATACGCAGTATTTT. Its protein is CASSQLAGGHTDTQYF.

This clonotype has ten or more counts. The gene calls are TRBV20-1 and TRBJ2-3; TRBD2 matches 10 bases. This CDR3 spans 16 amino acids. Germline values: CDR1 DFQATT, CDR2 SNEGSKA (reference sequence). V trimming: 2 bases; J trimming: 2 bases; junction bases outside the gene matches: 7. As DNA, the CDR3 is TGCAGTGCTAGACCATCTAGCGGGGGCTTCACAGATACGCAGTATTTT. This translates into CSARPSSGGFTDTQYF.

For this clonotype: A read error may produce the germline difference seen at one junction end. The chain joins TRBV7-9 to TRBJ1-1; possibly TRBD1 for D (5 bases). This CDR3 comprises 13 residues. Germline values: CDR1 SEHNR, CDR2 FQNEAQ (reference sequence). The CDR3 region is CASSRDLNTEALF. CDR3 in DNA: TGTGCCAGCAGCCGGGACCTCAACACTGAAGCTCTCTTT.

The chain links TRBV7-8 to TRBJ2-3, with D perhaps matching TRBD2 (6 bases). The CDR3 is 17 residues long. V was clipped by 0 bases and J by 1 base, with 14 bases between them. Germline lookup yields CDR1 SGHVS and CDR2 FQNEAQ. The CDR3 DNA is TGTGCCAGCAGCTTAGCACGGGGACTCCGTGGCACAGATACGCAGTATTTT. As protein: CASSLARGLRGTDTQYF.

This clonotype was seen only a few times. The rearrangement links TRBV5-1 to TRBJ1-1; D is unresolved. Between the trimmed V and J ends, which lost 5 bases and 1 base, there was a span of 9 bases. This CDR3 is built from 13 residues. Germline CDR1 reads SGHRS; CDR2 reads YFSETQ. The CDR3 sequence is CASSYAQNTEAFF. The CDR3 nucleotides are TGCGCCAGCAGTTATGCCCAGAACACTGAAGCTTTCTTT.

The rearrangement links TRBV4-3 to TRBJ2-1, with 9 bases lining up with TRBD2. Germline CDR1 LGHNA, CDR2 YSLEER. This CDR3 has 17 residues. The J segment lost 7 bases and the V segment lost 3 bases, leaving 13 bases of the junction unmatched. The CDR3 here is CASSHVSGGTRGNEQFF. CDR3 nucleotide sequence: TGCGCCAGCAGCCACGTTAGCGGGGGTACCCGGGGGAATGAGCAGTTCTTC.

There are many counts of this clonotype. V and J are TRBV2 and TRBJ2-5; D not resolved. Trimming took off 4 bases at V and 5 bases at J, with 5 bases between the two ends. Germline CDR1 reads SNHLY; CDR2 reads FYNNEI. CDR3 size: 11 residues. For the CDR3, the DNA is TGTGCCAGCAGTGTCGCGGAGACCCAGTACTTC. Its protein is CASSVAETQYF.

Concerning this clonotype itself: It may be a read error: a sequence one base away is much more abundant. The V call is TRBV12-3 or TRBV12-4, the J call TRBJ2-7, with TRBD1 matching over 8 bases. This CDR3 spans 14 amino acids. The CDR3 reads CAGSFGQGYDEQYF. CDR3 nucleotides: TGTGCCGGCAGTTTCGGACAGGGCTACGACGAGCAGTACTTC.

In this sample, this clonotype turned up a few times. CDR3 sequence (DNA): TGTGCCAGCAGTACCGGACAGGGGAGGGGAATCTATGGCTACACCTTC. Translating it yields CASSTGQGRGIYGYTF. The rearrangement uses TRBV12-3 or TRBV12-4 and TRBJ1-2; 9 bases align to TRBD1. The CDR3 has 16 residues. Trimming removed 5 bases from V and 4 bases from J; junction bases left unmatched: 11.

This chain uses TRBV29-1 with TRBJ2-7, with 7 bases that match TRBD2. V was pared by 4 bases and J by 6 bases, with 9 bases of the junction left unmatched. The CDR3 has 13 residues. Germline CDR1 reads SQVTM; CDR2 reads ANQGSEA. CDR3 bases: TGCAGCGTTGCAGCGGGGAGGGTGGGCGAGCAGTACTTC. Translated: CSVAAGRVGEQYF.

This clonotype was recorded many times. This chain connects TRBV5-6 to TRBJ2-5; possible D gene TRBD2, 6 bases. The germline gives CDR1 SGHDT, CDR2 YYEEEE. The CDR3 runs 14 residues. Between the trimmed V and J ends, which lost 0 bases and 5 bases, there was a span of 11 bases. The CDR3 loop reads CASSLAGGIETQYF. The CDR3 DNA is TGTGCCAGCAGCTTGGCGGGCGGGATTGAGACCCAGTACTTC.

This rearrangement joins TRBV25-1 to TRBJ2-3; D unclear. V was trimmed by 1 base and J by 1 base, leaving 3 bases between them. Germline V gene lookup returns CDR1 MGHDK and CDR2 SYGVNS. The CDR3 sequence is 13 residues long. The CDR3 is CASSELGTDTQYF. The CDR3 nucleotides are TGTGCCAGCAGTGAATTGGGCACAGATACGCAGTATTTT.

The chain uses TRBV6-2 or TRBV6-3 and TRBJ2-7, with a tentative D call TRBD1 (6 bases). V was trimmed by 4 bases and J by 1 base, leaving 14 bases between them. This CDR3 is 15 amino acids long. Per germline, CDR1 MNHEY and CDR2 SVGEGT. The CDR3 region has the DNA TGTGCCAGCAGTTCCGGACAGATATTGTCCTACGAGCAGTACTTC. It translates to CASSSGQILSYEQYF.

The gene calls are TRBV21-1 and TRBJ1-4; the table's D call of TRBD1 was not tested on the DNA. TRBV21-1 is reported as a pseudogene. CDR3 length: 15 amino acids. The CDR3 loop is CASSKGWGTNEKLFF. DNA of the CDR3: TGTGCCAGCAGCAAAGGGTGGGGCACTAATGAAAAACTGTTTTTT.

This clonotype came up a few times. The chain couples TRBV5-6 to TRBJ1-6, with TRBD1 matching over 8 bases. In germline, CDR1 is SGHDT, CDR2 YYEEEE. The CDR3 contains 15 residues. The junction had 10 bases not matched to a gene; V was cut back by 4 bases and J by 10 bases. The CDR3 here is CASSTGQGNWSPLHF. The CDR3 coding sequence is TGTGCCAGCAGCACCGGACAGGGAAATTGGTCACCCCTCCACTTT. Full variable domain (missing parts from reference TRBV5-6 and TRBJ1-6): DAGVTQSPTHLIKTRGQQVTLRCSPKSGHDTVSWYQQALGQGPQFIFQYYEEEERQRGNFPDRFSGHQFPNYSSELNVNALLLGDSALYLCASSTGQGNWSPLHFGNGTRLTVT.

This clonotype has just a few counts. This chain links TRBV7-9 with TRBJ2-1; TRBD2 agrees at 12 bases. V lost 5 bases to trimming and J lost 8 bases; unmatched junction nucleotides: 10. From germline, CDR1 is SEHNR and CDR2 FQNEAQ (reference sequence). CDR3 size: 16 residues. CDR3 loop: CASSLSSGRAWDEQFF. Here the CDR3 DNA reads TGTGCCAGCAGCCTGTCTAGCGGGAGGGCTTGGGATGAGCAGTTCTTC.

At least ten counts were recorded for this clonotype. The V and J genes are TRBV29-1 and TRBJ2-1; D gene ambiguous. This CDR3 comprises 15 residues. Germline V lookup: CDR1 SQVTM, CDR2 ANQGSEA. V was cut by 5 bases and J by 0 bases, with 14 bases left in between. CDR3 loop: CSVSPKVSSYNEQFF. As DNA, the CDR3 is TGCAGCGTTTCCCCGAAGGTGAGCTCCTACAATGAGCAGTTCTTC.

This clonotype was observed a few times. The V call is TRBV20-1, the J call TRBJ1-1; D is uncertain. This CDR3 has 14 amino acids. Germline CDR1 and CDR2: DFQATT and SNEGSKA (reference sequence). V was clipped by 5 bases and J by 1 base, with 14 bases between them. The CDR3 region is CSAVHGGGNTEAFF. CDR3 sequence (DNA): TGCAGTGCTGTCCACGGAGGAGGGAACACTGAAGCTTTCTTT.

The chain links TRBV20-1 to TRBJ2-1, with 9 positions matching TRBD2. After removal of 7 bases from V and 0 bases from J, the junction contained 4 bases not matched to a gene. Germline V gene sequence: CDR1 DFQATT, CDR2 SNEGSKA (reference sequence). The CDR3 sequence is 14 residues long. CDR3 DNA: TGCAGTGGGGTTAGCGGGAGCTCCTACAATGAGCAGTTCTTC. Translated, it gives CSGVSGSSYNEQFF.

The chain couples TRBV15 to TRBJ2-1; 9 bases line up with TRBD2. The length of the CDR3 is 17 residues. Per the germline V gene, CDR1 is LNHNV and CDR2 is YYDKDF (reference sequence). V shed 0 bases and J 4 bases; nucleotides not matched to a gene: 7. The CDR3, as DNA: TGTGCCACCAGCAGAGATCGGGGCGGGGGGGCGTACAATGAGCAGTTCTTC. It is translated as CATSRDRGGGAYNEQFF. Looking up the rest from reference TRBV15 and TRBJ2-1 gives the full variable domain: DAMVIQNPRYQVTQFGKPVTLSCSQTLNHNVMYWYQQKSSQAPKLLFHYYDKDFNNEADTPDNFQSRRPNTSFCFLDIRSPGLGDTAMYLCATSRDRGGGAYNEQFFGPGTRLTVL.

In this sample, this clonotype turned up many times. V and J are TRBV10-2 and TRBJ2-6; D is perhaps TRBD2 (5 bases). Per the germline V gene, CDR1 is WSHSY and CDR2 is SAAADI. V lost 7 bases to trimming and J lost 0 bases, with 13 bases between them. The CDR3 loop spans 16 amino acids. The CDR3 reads CASNPFGDSGANVLTF. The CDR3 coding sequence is TGCGCCAGCAATCCCTTCGGGGACTCTGGGGCCAACGTCCTGACTTTC.